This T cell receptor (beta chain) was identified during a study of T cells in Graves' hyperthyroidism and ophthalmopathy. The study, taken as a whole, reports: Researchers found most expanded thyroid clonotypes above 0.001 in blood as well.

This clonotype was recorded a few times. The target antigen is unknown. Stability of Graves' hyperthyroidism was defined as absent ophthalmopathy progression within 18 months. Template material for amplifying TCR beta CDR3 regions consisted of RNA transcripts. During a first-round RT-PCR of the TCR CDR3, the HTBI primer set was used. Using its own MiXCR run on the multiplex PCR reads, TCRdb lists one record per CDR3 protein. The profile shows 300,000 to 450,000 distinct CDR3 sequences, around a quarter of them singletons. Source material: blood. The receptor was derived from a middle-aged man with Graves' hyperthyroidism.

The CDR3 protein is CSARAAGVPYNEQFF. The CDR3 nucleotides are TGCAGTGCTAGAGCTGCGGGAGTACCCTACAATGAGCAGTTCTTC. This chain uses TRBV20-1 with TRBJ2-1, with 7 bases fitting TRBD2. V lost 1 base to trimming and J lost 2 bases; unmatched junction nucleotides: 5. Germline V gene sequence: CDR1 DFQATT, CDR2 SNEGSKA (reference sequence). This CDR3 is built from 15 residues.